This T cell receptor (beta chain) was captured by sequencing in a study of control samples from healthy donors and cancer patients. The assay was immunoSEQ multiplex PCR, and TCRdb's table has in-frame clones only and misses some. The sample includes around 53,000 clones, 65% to 90% of them seen just once. CDR1 SGHNT and CDR2 YYREEE come from the germline V gene (reference sequence). The ends were cut back, 7 bases at V and 0 bases at J, with 14 bases in the middle. The CDR3 has 14 residues. This TCR came from a woman aged 50 to 60 with lung cancer. The chain recombines TRBV5-4 with TRBJ2-7, with D perhaps TRBD2 (5 bases). Sequencing input: PBMCs. Here the CDR3 reads CASRQEGNSYEQYF. DNA of the CDR3: TGTGCCAGCCGTCAAGAGGGCAACTCCTACGAGCAGTACTTC.